The sequence of this T cell receptor (beta chain) was determined in a study of CD8+CD57+ T cells in acquired aplastic anemia. The germline V and J ends were trimmed by 5 bases and 4 bases, with 10 bases remaining between them. Per the germline V gene, CDR1 is SGHTS and CDR2 is YDEGEE. This CDR3 contains 13 residues. Profiling that covered TCR beta VDJ and CDR3 relied on genomic DNA as its template. TCRdb re-analysed the reads in MiXCR, keeping a single row per CDR3 protein. The table shows hundreds of thousands of distinct CDR3 sequences, with about two thirds occurring only once. The specimen sequenced was sorted CD4+, CD8+, or CD8+CD57+ T cells (not recorded which) from PBMCs. The sequence was collected from a human donor in good health, serving as a control. The chain has TRBV5-8 and TRBJ1-5; D is ambiguous. CDR3 coding DNA: TGTGCCAGCAGTAGAGGAATAAATCAGCCCCAGCATTTT. Its translation: CASSRGINQPQHF.